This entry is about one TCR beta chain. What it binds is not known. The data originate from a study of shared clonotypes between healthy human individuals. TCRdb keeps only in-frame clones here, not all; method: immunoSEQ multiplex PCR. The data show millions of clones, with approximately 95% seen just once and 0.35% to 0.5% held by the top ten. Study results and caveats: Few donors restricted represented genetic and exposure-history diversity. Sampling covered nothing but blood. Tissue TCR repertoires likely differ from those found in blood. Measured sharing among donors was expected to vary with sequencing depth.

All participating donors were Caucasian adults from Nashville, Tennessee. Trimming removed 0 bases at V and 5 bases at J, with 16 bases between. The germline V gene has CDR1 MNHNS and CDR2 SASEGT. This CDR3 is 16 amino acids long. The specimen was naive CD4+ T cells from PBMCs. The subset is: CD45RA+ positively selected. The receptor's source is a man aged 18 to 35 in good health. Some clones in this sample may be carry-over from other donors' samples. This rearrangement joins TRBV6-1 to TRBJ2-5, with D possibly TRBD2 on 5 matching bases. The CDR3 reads CASSEARLRVVETQYF. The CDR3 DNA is TGTGCCAGCAGTGAAGCGCGGTTGAGGGTCGTGGAGACCCAGTACTTC.